This record covers a single TCR beta chain. The antigen remains undetermined. The source of the sample is a study of vaccination and CD4 T cells after COVID-19. Overall study: Four females and six males made up the convalescents, two of whom were Hispanic. Stimulation of cells relied on overlapping spike peptides derived from SARS-CoV-2, HCoV-NL63, HCoV-OC43 and HCoV-229E.

Treatment in this sample: roughly nine-day PBMC culture with coronavirus spike peptide pools or control peptides (ViraFEST assay). On days 3 and 7, half the medium was swapped for fresh IL-2-containing medium. An Oncomine TCR Beta short-read assay was used to sequence the DNA from cultured CD4+ T cells. TCRdb processed the PCR reads anew with MiXCR; each CDR3 protein has one entry. The sample contains roughly 19,000 distinct CDR3 sequences, 60% to 75% of which appear only once. The CDR3 runs to 11 residues. The V end was cut by 7 bases, the J end by 7 bases, with 13 bases between. Germline values: CDR1 DFQATT, CDR2 SNEGSKA (reference sequence).

This chain links TRBV20-1 with TRBJ2-5; possibly TRBD1 for D (5 bases). This clonotype was obtained from a human donor who had recovered from COVID-19. The sequencing sample was made of CD4+ T cells from blood, cultured in vitro. The CDR3 loop is CSVQSTGTQYF. In nucleotides, the CDR3 is TGCAGTGTTCAGTCCACAGGGACCCAGTACTTC.